This T cell receptor beta chain was profiled in a study of cytomegalovirus exposure and HLA in healthy donors. Every donor was a healthy person donating bone marrow. CDR3 length: 14 residues. Per the germline V gene, CDR1 is SGHAT and CDR2 is FQNNGV. Between the trimmed V and J ends, which lost 3 bases and 6 bases, there was a span of 12 bases. Researchers ran the PCR with 60 Vbeta and 13 Jbeta primers. Data came from immunoSEQ multiplex PCR; TCRdb stores just in-frame clones and leaves some out. The data show 100,000 or so clones, with 75% to 85% seen just once and 2% to 2.5% held by the top ten. This sequence joins TRBV11-2 and TRBJ2-1; D is perhaps TRBD2 (7 bases). Specimen: PBMCs. The receptor was isolated from a man younger than 35 in good health and CMV-seronegative. The CDR3 here is CASSLGGPLNEQFF. The CDR3 DNA follows: TGTGCCAGCAGCTTGGGGGGGCCTCTCAATGAGCAGTTCTTC.